This T cell receptor beta chain was profiled in a study of blood T cells in healthy people across ages. CDR1 SGDLS and CDR2 YYNGEE come from the germline V gene. V lost 4 bases and J 1 base, leaving 11 bases between the germline ends. The length of the CDR3 is 14 residues. In regard to this clonotype: What it recognizes is unknown.

A J-beta primer mix and a sample-barcoded 5' primer were used in a second PCR of roughly 6 to 11 cycles. Tags on each cDNA molecule came from a template-switch adaptor with 12 random nucleotides. MiXCR was run by TCRdb on the 5' RACE reads, yielding one entry per CDR3 protein. The sample has hundreds of thousands of distinct CDR3 sequences; 53% are singletons. Study-wide results and caveats: Calculation of diversity from one million T cells yielded estimates considered to be underestimates. Age advanced and TCR beta diversity per million T cells fell, roughly linearly.

Extractions gave at least 6 micrograms of total RNA per sample. Sequences were obtained from blood. J is TRBJ1-1 and V is TRBV9; D may be TRBD1 (5 bases). The receptor's source is a man of 80 years or more in good health. The CDR3 region is CASSSSGTNTEAFF. CDR3 nucleotide sequence: TGTGCCAGCAGCTCCTCCGGGACGAACACTGAAGCTTTCTTT.